The next 3 T cell receptor beta chains were all read from a single sample in a study of T cells after posttransplantation cyclophosphamide. Busulfan-fludarabine conditioning, marrow transplant, and cyclophosphamide on days +3 and +4 were administered. Profiled with immunoSEQ multiplex PCR; TCRdb holds only in-frame clones, not every one. The data contain 35,000 to 50,000 clones, roughly 87% of them singletons. This sample comprised PBMCs, obtained less than 70 days after allogeneic stem cell transplant with posttransplant cyclophosphamide. The receptor set was obtained from a male patient in his sixties or seventies who received an allogeneic stem cell transplant from a related donor and was CMV-positive. Some T cells could come from the graft donor.

This clone was observed once. The chain combines TRBV5-1 with TRBJ1-1; tentative D call: TRBD1 (5 bases). Germline V gives CDR1 SGHRS, CDR2 YFSETQ. Trimming cost V 4 bases and J 11 bases, with 21 bases left between them. The CDR3 extends over 14 amino acids. The CDR3 DNA is TGCGCCAGCAGCCTTGAGGGCCGGGGGTTGGAGGCTTTCTTT. Translated, it gives CASSLEGRGLEAFF.

In its sample, this clone was seen once. The chain joins TRBV19 to TRBJ2-2, with D perhaps matching TRBD1 (5 bases). Germline CDR1 is LNHDA and CDR2 is SQIVND (reference sequence). This CDR3 has 14 residues. Trimming shortened V by 3 bases and J by 1 base, and 6 bases separated the two germline ends. CDR3 in DNA: TGTGCCAGTAGTATCCAGGGGAACACCGGGGAGCTGTTTTTT. It yields the protein CASSIQGNTGELFF. Complete variable domain (other parts from reference TRBV19 and TRBJ2-2): DGGITQSPKYLFRKEGQNVTLSCEQNLNHDAMYWYRQDPGQGLRLIYYSQIVNDFQKGDIAEGYSVSREKKESFPLTVTSAQKNPTAFYLCASSIQGNTGELFFGEGSRLTVL.

This clone has just a few counts. This chain links TRBV14 with TRBJ1-4, with 7 bases aligning to TRBD1. This CDR3 contains 12 residues. Germline V gene sequence: CDR1 SGHDN, CDR2 FVKESK. V shed 1 base, J shed 13 bases, and the junction held 3 bases outside the gene matches. The CDR3 coding sequence is TGTGCCAGCAGCCAAGGCGGGACAGTACTGTTTTTT. Protein: CASSQGGTVLFF.